This T cell receptor (beta chain) was obtained from a study of CD8+ T cells in alopecia areata. Indicated treatment: oral pan-JAK inhibitor, 5-10 mg twice daily. Specimens obtained from alopecia areata patients comprised lesional scalp punch biopsies and peripheral blood. Germline CDR1 reads SQVTM; CDR2 reads ANQGSEA. CDR3 length equals 13 residues. Trimming at V came to 4 bases and at J to 2 bases, leaving 4 bases not matched to a gene. Extracted RNA was reverse transcribed, and the resulting cDNA served as sequencing template. The protocol was immunoSEQ multiplex PCR, while the TCRdb copy is restricted to in-frame clones and leaves out a portion. The data hold fewer than 200,000 clones, with approximately 59% observed a single time. Study findings and constraints: It was lesional scalp, especially alopecia totalis/universalis, that showed higher clonality than normal scalp. During tofacitinib treatment, many expanded lesional clones remained in scalp and blood. Possibly because of HLA-related factors, TCR sharing was less clear across patients than in mice.

As for this clone: Its antigen is not known.

Specimen: CD4+ T cells sorted from blood, collected at approximately week 55, from a patient treated with tofacitinib. This sequence was found in a human donor with alopecia areata. This rearrangement joins TRBV29-1 to TRBJ1-1; 7 positions match TRBD1. Here the CDR3 DNA reads TGCAGCGTTGGACAGGGACCCAACACTGAAGCTTTCTTT. Its translation: CSVGQGPNTEAFF.